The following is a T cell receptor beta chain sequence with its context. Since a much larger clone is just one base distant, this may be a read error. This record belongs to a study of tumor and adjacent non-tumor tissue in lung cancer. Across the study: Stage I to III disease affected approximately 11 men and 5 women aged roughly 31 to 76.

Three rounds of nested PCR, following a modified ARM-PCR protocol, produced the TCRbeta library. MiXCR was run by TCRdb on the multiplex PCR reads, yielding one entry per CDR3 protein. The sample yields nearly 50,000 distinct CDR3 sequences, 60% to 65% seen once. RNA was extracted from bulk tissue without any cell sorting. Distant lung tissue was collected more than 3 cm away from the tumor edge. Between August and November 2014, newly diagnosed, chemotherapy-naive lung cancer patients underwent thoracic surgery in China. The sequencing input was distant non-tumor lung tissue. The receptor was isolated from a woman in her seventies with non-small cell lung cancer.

CDR3 nucleotide sequence: TGTGCCAGCAGTTCACCGGGACTAGCGGAAAGCACAGATGCGCAGTATTTT. Protein: CASSSPGLAESTDAQYF. V is TRBV28 and J is TRBJ2-3; 11 bases match TRBD2. The CDR3 loop spans 17 amino acids. CDR1 MDHEN and CDR2 SYDVKM come from the germline V gene. The full variable domain, completed using reference TRBV28 and TRBJ2-3, is DVKVTQSSRYLVKRTGEKVFLECVQDMDHENMFWYRQDPGLGLRLIYFSYDVKMKEKGDIPEGYSVSREKKERFSLILESASTNQTSMYLCASSSPGLAESTDAQYFGPGTRLTVL.